The 5 T cell receptor beta chains below come from one sample, sequenced in a study of OX40 agonist ivuxolimab in advanced cancers. The protocol was immunoSEQ multiplex PCR, while the TCRdb copy is restricted to in-frame clones and leaves out a portion. The sample contains some 45,000 clones, approximately 86% of which appear only once. This specimen was CD4+ or CD8+ T cells sorted from blood, taken in a trial of the OX40 agonist ivuxolimab. Receptors originate from an adult with an advanced solid tumor such as melanoma, head and neck, liver or kidney cancer.

This clone was counted only a few times. The junction departs from the called germline gene at one end, perhaps through a read error. The chain joins TRBV2 to TRBJ1-3; no definite D call. CDR1 and CDR2 from the germline V gene are SNHLY and FYNNEI. The CDR3 runs 12 residues. The CDR3 loop reads CASSEEGWTKYF. CDR3 bases: TGTGCCAGCAGTGAAGAGGGTTGGACCAAATATTTT.

V usage is TRBV6-6 and J usage is TRBJ1-1; D unresolved. The CDR3 sequence is 12 residues long. The germline V gene has CDR1 MNHNY and CDR2 SVGAGI (reference sequence). Deletions cut 4 bases from V and 8 bases from J, with 11 bases between. The CDR3 spells CASSFGVSEAFF. The DNA of the CDR3 is TGTGCCAGCAGTTTCGGTGTTTCCGAAGCTTTCTTT.

The V and J genes are TRBV11-2 and TRBJ2-1; D remains unclear. Germline V gene lookup returns CDR1 SGHAT and CDR2 FQNNGV. CDR3 size: 13 residues. The ends were cut back, 3 bases at V and 7 bases at J, with 10 bases in the middle. The CDR3 spells CASSLVVWNEQFF. The CDR3 DNA is TGTGCCAGCAGCTTGGTAGTTTGGAATGAGCAGTTCTTC. The full variable domain, in which reference TRBV11-2 and TRBJ2-1 provide the parts outside the CDR3, is EAGVAQSPRYKIIEKRQSVAFWCNPISGHATLYWYQQILGQGPKLLIQFQNNGVVDDSQLPKDRFSAERLKGVDSTLKIQPAKLEDSAVYLCASSLVVWNEQFFGPGTRLTVL.

The sample holds one count of this clone. This sequence joins TRBV14 and TRBJ2-7, with D maybe TRBD2 (5 bases). The CDR3 sequence is 16 residues long. Per the germline V gene, CDR1 is SGHDN and CDR2 is FVKESK. The V and J ends lost 0 bases and 0 bases respectively, with 12 bases between them. The CDR3 spells CASSQDSRRSSYEQYF. The CDR3 bases are TGTGCCAGCAGCCAAGATTCGAGGAGGAGCTCCTACGAGCAGTACTTC.

CDR3 protein: CASSSGGDTEAFF. CDR3 in DNA: TGTGCCAGCTCTTCCGGCGGTGACACTGAAGCTTTCTTT. The V and J genes are TRBV18 and TRBJ1-1; the D is unclear. V gave up 6 bases and J gave up 3 bases, with 11 bases separating them. Germline V lookup: CDR1 KGHSH, CDR2 LQKENI. The CDR3 runs to 13 residues.